The 9 T cell receptor beta chains given below trace back to one sample, sequenced in a study of T cell changes during pregnancy in multiple sclerosis (dated by TCRdb to between 2017 and 2020). The library came from the immunoSEQ multiplex PCR assay. Entries here come from immuneACCESS through TCRdb and include only in-frame sequences with V and J called. Some clones fail to appear in such tables; in the studies checked, an unresolved V gene covers under half of the shortfall, and the cause of the remainder is unknown. For this sample there are tens of thousands of clones; over 90% appear just once. Roughly 2.2% of the sample comes from the top ten. Specimen: peripheral blood, collected in the third trimester of pregnancy. The source of these receptors is a female donor with multiple sclerosis, enrolled in a pregnancy study.

In this sample, this clone turned up once. V is TRBV29-1 and J is TRBJ1-3; 7 bases match TRBD1. After removal of 4 bases from V and 0 bases from J, the junction contained 3 bases not matched to a gene. Germline-derived CDR1 and CDR2 are SQVTM and ANQGSEA. This CDR3 is built from 14 residues. CDR3 in DNA: TGCAGCGTTGTGGGACAGCACTCTGGAAACACCATATATTTT. It encodes CSVVGQHSGNTIYF.

The rearrangement uses TRBV19 and TRBJ1-5; the match to TRBD1 covers 10 bases. V shed 4 bases, J shed 5 bases, and the junction held 2 bases outside the gene matches. The CDR3 covers 14 residues. Germline assignment: CDR1 LNHDA and CDR2 SQIVND (reference sequence). The CDR3 coding sequence is TGTGCCAGTAGTAGACAGGGGGCGTATCAGCCCCAGCATTTT. This sequence encodes CASSRQGAYQPQHF.

The gene calls are TRBV7-9 and TRBJ2-7; a weak D match, TRBD1 (5 bases). The V end was cut by 4 bases, the J end by 7 bases, with 14 bases between. CDR3 size: 13 residues. Germline values: CDR1 SEHNR, CDR2 FQNEAQ (reference sequence). The CDR3 region is CASSSWAGNEQYF. CDR3 DNA: TGTGCCAGCAGCTCCTGGGCAGGGAATGAGCAGTACTTC.

The chain combines TRBV6-5 with TRBJ1-5; 10 bases map to TRBD1. The germline CDR1 and CDR2 sequences are MNHEY and SVGAGI. The CDR3 consists of 14 residues. V was clipped by 5 bases and J by 5 bases; unmatched bases: 3. Written as DNA, the CDR3 is TGTGCCAGCAGTCGGACAGGGGGAGATCAGCCCCAGCATTTT. Translated, it gives CASSRTGGDQPQHF.

There are a few counts of this clone. This chain connects TRBV28 to TRBJ1-1, with TRBD1 matching over 7 bases. Germline lookup yields CDR1 MDHEN and CDR2 SYDVKM. The J segment lost 0 bases and the V segment lost 8 bases, leaving 6 bases of the junction unmatched. The CDR3 contains 14 residues. The CDR3 DNA is TGTGCCAGCCGGGACAGATCGTTGAACACTGAAGCTTTCTTT. It codes for CASRDRSLNTEAFF.

V gene TRBV5-1 combines with J gene TRBJ2-7; 12 positions match TRBD2. Germline CDR1 is SGHRS and CDR2 is YFSETQ. This CDR3 contains 17 residues. J was trimmed by 3 bases and V by 4 bases; bases with no gene match: 11. CDR3 nucleotide sequence: TGCGCCAGCAGCCGCACCCTAGCGGGGGGGGTGGACTACGAGCAGTACTTC. Translation gives CASSRTLAGGVDYEQYF. The entire variable domain, with the rest obtained from reference TRBV5-1 and TRBJ2-7, is as follows: KAGVTQTPRYLIKTRGQQVTLSCSPISGHRSVSWYQQTPGQGLQFLFEYFSETQRNKGNFPGRFSGRQFSNSRSEMNVSTLELGDSALYLCASSRTLAGGVDYEQYFGPGTRLTVT.

The V gene is TRBV4-2, the J gene TRBJ1-3, with unresolved D. This CDR3 is 15 amino acids long. Germline V CDR1 and CDR2: LGHNA, YNFKEQ. The V gene lost 0 bases and the J gene lost 7 bases, with 13 bases spanning the gap. DNA of the CDR3: TGTGCCAGCAGCCAAGAACCTGAACCGGAGAACACCATATATTTT. Amino acids: CASSQEPEPENTIYF.

As DNA, the CDR3 is TGTGCCAGCAGCCTCATGACACCACGCGAGCAGTACTTC. Protein product: CASSLMTPREQYF. J is TRBJ2-7 and V is TRBV7-2; D remains unclear. CDR3 size: 13 residues. The germline V gene encodes CDR1 SGHTA and CDR2 FQGNSA. Trimming took off 5 bases at V and 6 bases at J, with 14 bases between the two ends.

The V and J genes are TRBV15 and TRBJ2-1; 9 bases line up with TRBD2. CDR1 and CDR2 from the germline V gene are LNHNV and YYDKDF (reference sequence). CDR3 length: 16 residues. J was trimmed by 7 bases and V by 3 bases; bases with no gene match: 10. The CDR3 nucleotides read TGTGCCACCAGCAGGAACACCGGGACTAGCCAAAATGAGCAGTTCTTC. Translated, it gives CATSRNTGTSQNEQFF.